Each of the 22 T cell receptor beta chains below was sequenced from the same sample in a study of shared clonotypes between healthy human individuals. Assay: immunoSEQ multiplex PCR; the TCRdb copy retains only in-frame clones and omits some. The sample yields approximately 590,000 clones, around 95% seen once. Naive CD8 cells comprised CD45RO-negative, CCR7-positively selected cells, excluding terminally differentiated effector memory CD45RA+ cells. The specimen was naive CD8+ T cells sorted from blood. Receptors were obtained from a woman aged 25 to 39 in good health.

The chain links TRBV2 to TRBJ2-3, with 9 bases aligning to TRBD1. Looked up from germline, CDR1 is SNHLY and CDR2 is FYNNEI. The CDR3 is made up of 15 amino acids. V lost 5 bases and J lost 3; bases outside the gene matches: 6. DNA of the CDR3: TGTGCCAGCAGTCGGGGACAGGGTGGGACAGATACGCAGTATTTT. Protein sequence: CASSRGQGGTDTQYF.

CDR3 sequence: CASSYSTQRELNEQFF. The CDR3 DNA follows: TGTGCCAGCAGTTACTCGACGCAGCGGGAACTCAATGAGCAGTTCTTC. This rearrangement joins TRBV6-6 to TRBJ2-1, with 7 bases fitting TRBD2. The V gene end was trimmed by 0 bases and the J gene end by 6 bases; junction bases not matched to a gene: 8. This CDR3 has 16 amino acids. CDR1 and CDR2 from the germline V gene are MNHNY and SVGAGI (reference sequence).

In DNA, the CDR3 is TGTGCCAGCAGTTTATTTGGGATACTAGCCAAAAACATTCAGTACTTC. Encoded protein: CASSLFGILAKNIQYF. This chain connects TRBV28 to TRBJ2-4; D remains unclear. This CDR3 has 16 amino acids. V was pared by 1 base and J by 0 bases, with 10 bases between. Germline assignment: CDR1 MDHEN and CDR2 SYDVKM.

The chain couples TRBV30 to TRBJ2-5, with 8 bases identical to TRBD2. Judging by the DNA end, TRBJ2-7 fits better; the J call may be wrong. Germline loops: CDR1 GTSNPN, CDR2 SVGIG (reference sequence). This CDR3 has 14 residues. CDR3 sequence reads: CAWSHTSGSYEQYF. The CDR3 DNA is TGTGCCTGGAGTCACACTAGCGGAAGCTACGAGCAGTACTTC.

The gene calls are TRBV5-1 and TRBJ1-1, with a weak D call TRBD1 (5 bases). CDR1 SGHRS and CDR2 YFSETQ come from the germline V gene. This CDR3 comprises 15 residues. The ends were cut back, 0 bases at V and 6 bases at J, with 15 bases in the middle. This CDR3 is CASSLGLGGNPEAFF. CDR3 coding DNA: TGCGCCAGCAGCTTGGGGTTGGGGGGTAACCCTGAAGCTTTCTTT.

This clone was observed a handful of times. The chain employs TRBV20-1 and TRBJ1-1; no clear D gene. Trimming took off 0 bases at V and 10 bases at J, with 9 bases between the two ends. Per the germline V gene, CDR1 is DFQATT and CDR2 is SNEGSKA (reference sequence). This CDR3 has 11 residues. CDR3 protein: CSARDSRRAFF. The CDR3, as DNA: TGCAGTGCTAGAGACTCCCGAAGAGCTTTCTTT.

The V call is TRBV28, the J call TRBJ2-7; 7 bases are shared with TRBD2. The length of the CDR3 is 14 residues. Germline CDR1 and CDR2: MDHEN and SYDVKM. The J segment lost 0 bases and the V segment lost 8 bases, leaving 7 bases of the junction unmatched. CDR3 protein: CASGLRGSSYEQYF. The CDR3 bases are TGTGCCAGCGGGTTGCGGGGGTCCTCCTACGAGCAGTACTTC.

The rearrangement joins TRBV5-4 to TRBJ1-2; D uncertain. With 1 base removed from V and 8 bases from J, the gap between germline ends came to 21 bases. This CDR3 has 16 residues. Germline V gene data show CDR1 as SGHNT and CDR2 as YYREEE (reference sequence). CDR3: CASSLSSGNMRWGYTF. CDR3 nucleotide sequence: TGTGCCAGCAGCTTGAGTTCGGGGAACATGAGGTGGGGCTACACCTTC.

DNA for the CDR3: TGTGCCAGCAGCTCTATCCCGGGACACATCTACGAGCAGTACTTC. Protein sequence: CASSSIPGHIYEQYF. The V gene is TRBV11-2, the J gene TRBJ2-7; D is possibly TRBD1 (6 bases). The CDR3 extends over 15 amino acids. From germline, CDR1 is SGHAT and CDR2 FQNNGV. Deletions cut 4 bases from V and 3 bases from J, with 16 bases between. The whole variable domain, filled in from reference TRBV11-2 and TRBJ2-7, reads EAGVAQSPRYKIIEKRQSVAFWCNPISGHATLYWYQQILGQGPKLLIQFQNNGVVDDSQLPKDRFSAERLKGVDSTLKIQPAKLEDSAVYLCASSSIPGHIYEQYFGPGTRLTVT.

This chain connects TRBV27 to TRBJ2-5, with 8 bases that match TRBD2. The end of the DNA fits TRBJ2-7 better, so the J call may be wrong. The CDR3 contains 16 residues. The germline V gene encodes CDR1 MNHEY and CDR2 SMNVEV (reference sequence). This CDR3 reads CASSPSRGGLTYEQYF. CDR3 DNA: TGTGCCAGCAGCCCCAGCCGGGGGGGGCTAACCTACGAGCAGTACTTC.

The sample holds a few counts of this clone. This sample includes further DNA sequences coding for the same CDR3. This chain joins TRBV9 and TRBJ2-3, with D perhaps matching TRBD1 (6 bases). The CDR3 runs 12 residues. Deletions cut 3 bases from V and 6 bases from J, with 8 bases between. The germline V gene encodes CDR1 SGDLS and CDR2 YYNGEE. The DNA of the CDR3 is TGTGCCAGCAGCGCCACAGGGGATACGCAGTATTTT. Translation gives CASSATGDTQYF.

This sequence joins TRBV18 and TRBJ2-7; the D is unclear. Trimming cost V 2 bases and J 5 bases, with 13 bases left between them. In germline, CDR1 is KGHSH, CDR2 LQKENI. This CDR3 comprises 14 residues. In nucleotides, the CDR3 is TGTGCCAGCTCACCAGGCACGGCAGGCCACGAGCAGTACTTC. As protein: CASSPGTAGHEQYF. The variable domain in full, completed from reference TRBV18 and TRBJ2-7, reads NAGVMQNPRHLVRRRGQEARLRCSPMKGHSHVYWYRQLPEEGLKFMVYLQKENIIDESGMPKERFSAEFPKEGPSILRIQQVVRGDSAAYFCASSPGTAGHEQYFGPGTRLTVT.

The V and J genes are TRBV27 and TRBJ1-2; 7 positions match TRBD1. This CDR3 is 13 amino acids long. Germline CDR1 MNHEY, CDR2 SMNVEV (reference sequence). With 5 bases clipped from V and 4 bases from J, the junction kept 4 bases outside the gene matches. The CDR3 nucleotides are TGTGCCAGCAGTACCGGACAGGCCTATGGCTACACCTTC. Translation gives CASSTGQAYGYTF.

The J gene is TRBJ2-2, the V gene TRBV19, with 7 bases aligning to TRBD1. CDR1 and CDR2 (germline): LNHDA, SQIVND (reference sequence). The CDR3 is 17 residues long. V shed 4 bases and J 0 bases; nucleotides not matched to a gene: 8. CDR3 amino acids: CASSTRQGIPNTGELFF. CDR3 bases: TGTGCCAGTAGTACTCGACAGGGAATACCGAACACCGGGGAGCTGTTTTTT. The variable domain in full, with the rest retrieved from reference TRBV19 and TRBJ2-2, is DGGITQSPKYLFRKEGQNVTLSCEQNLNHDAMYWYRQDPGQGLRLIYYSQIVNDFQKGDIAEGYSVSREKKESFPLTVTSAQKNPTAFYLCASSTRQGIPNTGELFFGEGSRLTVL.

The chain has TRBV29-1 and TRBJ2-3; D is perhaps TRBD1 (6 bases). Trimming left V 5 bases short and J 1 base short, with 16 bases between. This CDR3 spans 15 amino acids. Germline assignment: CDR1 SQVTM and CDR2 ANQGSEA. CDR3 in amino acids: CSVSRTVGGTDTQYF. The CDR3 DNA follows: TGCAGCGTTTCAAGGACAGTCGGCGGCACAGATACGCAGTATTTT.

The CDR3 DNA is TGTGCCAGCAGTTTGGACAGGGGGCGCGGCGAGCAGTACTTC. Its translation: CASSLDRGRGEQYF. The gene calls are TRBV27 and TRBJ2-7, with 11 bases fitting TRBD1. V trimming: 3 bases; J trimming: 6 bases; junction bases outside the gene matches: 4. From germline, CDR1 is MNHEY and CDR2 SMNVEV (reference sequence). The CDR3 extends over 14 amino acids.

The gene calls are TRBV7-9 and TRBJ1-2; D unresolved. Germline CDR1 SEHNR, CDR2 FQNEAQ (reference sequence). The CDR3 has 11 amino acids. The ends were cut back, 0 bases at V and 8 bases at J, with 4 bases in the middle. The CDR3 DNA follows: TGTGCCAGCAGCTTAGCTCAGGGCTACACCTTC. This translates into CASSLAQGYTF.

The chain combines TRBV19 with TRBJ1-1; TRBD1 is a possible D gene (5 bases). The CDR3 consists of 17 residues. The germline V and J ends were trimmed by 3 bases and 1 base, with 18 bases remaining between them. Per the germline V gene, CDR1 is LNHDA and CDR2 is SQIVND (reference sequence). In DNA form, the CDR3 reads TGTGCCAGTAGTATCGCGGGAAGGGGCCTCACGAACACTGAAGCTTTCTTT. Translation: CASSIAGRGLTNTEAFF.

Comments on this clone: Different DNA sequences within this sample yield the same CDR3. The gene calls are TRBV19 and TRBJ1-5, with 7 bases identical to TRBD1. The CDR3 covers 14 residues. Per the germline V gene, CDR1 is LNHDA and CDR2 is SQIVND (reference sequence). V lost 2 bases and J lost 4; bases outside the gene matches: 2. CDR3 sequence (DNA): TGTGCCAGTAGTATAAGGGACAGTAATCAGCCCCAGCATTTT. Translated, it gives CASSIRDSNQPQHF. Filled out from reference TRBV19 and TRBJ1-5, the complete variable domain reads DGGITQSPKYLFRKEGQNVTLSCEQNLNHDAMYWYRQDPGQGLRLIYYSQIVNDFQKGDIAEGYSVSREKKESFPLTVTSAQKNPTAFYLCASSIRDSNQPQHFGDGTRLSIL.

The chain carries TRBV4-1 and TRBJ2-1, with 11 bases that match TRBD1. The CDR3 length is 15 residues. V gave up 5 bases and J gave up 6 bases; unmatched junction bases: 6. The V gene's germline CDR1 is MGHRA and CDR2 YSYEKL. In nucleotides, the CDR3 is TGCGCCAGCAGCAACTCCGGGACAGGGGGCAATGAGCAGTTCTTC. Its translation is CASSNSGTGGNEQFF.

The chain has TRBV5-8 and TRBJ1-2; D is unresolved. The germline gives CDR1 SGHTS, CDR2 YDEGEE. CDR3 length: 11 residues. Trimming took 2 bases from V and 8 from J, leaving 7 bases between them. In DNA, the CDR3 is TGTGCCAGCAGCTTCTTTCAGGGCTACACCTTC. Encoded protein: CASSFFQGYTF.

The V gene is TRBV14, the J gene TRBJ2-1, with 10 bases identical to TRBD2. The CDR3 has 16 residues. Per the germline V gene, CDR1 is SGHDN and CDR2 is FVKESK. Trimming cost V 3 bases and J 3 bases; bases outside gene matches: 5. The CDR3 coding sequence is TGTGCCAGCAGCCATGCTTGGACTAGCGGCTACAATGAGCAGTTCTTC. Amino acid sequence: CASSHAWTSGYNEQFF.